Listed below are T cell receptor beta chains from one sample, sequenced in a study of T cell responses to AZD1222 COVID-19 vaccine. Assay: immunoSEQ multiplex PCR; the TCRdb copy retains only in-frame clones and omits some. The sample consists of 110,000 or so clones, around 89% of them appearing once. The material was peripheral blood, obtained 28 days after the second AZD1222 dose. The receptors come from an adult who received the AZD1222 COVID-19 vaccine. The CDR3 runs from the conserved cysteine through the conserved F or W. A D gene is named only where the DNA matches it firmly. The listing skips clone size in some rows; elsewhere it reads once, few, many or a size class.

abundance	j_gene	v_gene	d_gene	CDR3nt	CDR3aa
NA	TRBJ1-1	TRBV10-3	TRBD1	TGTGCCATCAGGTCTCGAACAGGGGCGGGAAACACTGAAGCTTTCTTT	CAIRSRTGAGNTEAFF
few	TRBJ1-2	TRBV7-2	NA	TGTGCCAGCAGCCCCCGGGCGGGGCTCGAGGGCTACACCTTC	CASSPRAGLEGYTF
NA	TRBJ2-7	TRBV9	NA	TGTGCCAGCAGCGGACCTTCCCACGAGCAGTACTTC	CASSGPSHEQYF
NA	TRBJ1-6	TRBV15	NA	TGTGCCACCGGGGTGGGGATCCAACGACGGTCAAATTCACCCCTCCACTTT	CATGVGIQRRSNSPLHF
NA	TRBJ1-2	TRBV7-9	NA	TGTGCCAGCAGCTTCTCCTCTGCAGGGAGTATCAATGGCTACACCTTC	CASSFSSAGSINGYTF
NA	TRBJ2-1	TRBV30	NA	TGTGCCTGGAGTCAGGGGCTCTCCTACAATGAGCAGTTCTTC	CAWSQGLSYNEQFF
once	TRBJ1-2	TRBV27	NA	TGTGCCAGCAGTTTAACGTCGGGGTGGGGCTATGGCTACACCTTC	CASSLTSGWGYGYTF
NA	TRBJ1-3	TRBV19	NA	TGTGCCAGTAGTATAGACGGAATCGGAAACACCATATATTTT	CASSIDGIGNTIYF
NA	TRBJ1-2	TRBV6-5	NA	TGTGCCAGCAGTTATGGGGGCGTCGATGGCTACACCTTC	CASSYGGVDGYTF
NA	TRBJ2-1	TRBV19	TRBD2	TGTGCCAGTAGCAAGATGGACAGCGGGGGGCGGGAGCAGTTCTTC	CASSKMDSGGREQFF
NA	TRBJ2-7	TRBV6-2/TRBV6-3	NA	TGTGCCAGCAGTTACTGGGCGGCCAGATCTACCTACGAGCAGTACTTC	CASSYWAARSTYEQYF
NA	TRBJ2-1	TRBV6-4	TRBD1	TGTGCCAGCAGTGACTCAGTCGGGACAGGTCGGGATGAGCAGTTCTTC	CASSDSVGTGRDEQFF
NA	TRBJ1-3	TRBV18	TRBD1	TGTGCCAGCTCACCGGGACAGGGACCCCTCTCTGGAAACACCATATATTTT	CASSPGQGPLSGNTIYF
NA	TRBJ1-1	TRBV3-1/TRBV3-2	TRBD1	TGTGCCAGCAGCCAGGGACAGGGGGCAGGTGAAGCTTTCTTT	CASSQGQGAGEAFF
NA	TRBJ2-7	TRBV12-5	TRBD2	TGTGCTAGTGGGACTAGCCCACTCTACGAGCAGTACTTC	CASGTSPLYEQYF
few	TRBJ1-5	TRBV30	NA	TGTGCCTGGAGTGTAACTGGGGATCAGCCCCAGCATTTT	CAWSVTGDQPQHF
NA	TRBJ2-1	TRBV7-9	TRBD2	TGTGCCAGCAGCTTAGCCCTAGCGGGGGCCAATGAGCAGTTCTTC	CASSLALAGANEQFF
NA	TRBJ2-7	TRBV10-3	TRBD2	TGTGCCATCAGTGAGGGGACTAGCGGGAGGACACGGATAGCCTACGAGCAGTACTTC	CAISEGTSGRTRIAYEQYF
few	TRBJ1-2	TRBV18	NA	TGTGCCAGCTCTGCCACGAGGAACTATGGCTACACCTTC	CASSATRNYGYTF
NA	TRBJ2-1	TRBV7-2	TRBD2	TGTGCCAGCAGCTTCGGTCCGGGGGGGTACAATGAGCAGTTCTTC	CASSFGPGGYNEQFF
NA	TRBJ1-4	TRBV6-1	NA	TGTGCCAGCAGTGAAGCTGGGCGAACTAATGAAAAACTGTTTTTT	CASSEAGRTNEKLFF
NA	TRBJ2-2	TRBV27	NA	TGTGCCAGCAGTTTTGACAGGTTGACCGGGGAGCTGTTTTTT	CASSFDRLTGELFF
few	TRBJ2-7	TRBV11-2	TRBD2	TGTGCCAGCAGCTTATGGGCGGGAGACTACGAGCAGTACTTC	CASSLWAGDYEQYF
NA	TRBJ1-2	TRBV6-2/TRBV6-3	TRBD1	TGTGCCAGCAGTTCGGTCGCAGGGGGCTATGGCTACACCTTC	CASSSVAGGYGYTF
NA	TRBJ1-2	TRBV19	NA	TGTGCCAGTAGCCGGACCTTACCGGGTGGCTACACCTTC	CASSRTLPGGYTF
NA	TRBJ2-1	TRBV6-4	NA	TGTGCCAGCGGAGTAACGGGAACGAGTGAGCAGTTCTTC	CASGVTGTSEQFF
NA	TRBJ1-1	TRBV7-3	NA	TGTGCCAGCTCAAAAAGGACGAACACTGAAGCTTTCTTT	CASSKRTNTEAFF
NA	TRBJ1-1	TRBV10-2	NA	TGCGCCACCGGACCCGCGGACACTGAAGCTTTCTTT	CATGPADTEAFF
once	TRBJ2-7	TRBV14	NA	TGTGCCAGCAGCCAAGATTTGGGTGGCGAGCAGTACTTC	CASSQDLGGEQYF
few	TRBJ1-6	TRBV27	NA	TGTGCCAGCAGGATGGGGGGCGAATCACCCCTCCACTTT	CASRMGGESPLHF
NA	TRBJ1-6	TRBV6-5	NA	TGTGCCAGCAGTTACGGGATAAGGGAGTCACCCCTCCACTTT	CASSYGIRESPLHF
NA	TRBJ2-1	TRBV5-1	NA	TGCGCCAGCAGCTTGGAAGGGGTCAATGAGCAGTTCTTC	CASSLEGVNEQFF
NA	TRBJ1-1	TRBV12-3/TRBV12-4	NA	TGTGCCAGCAGTCGTGGGGGCACTGAAGCTTTCTTT	CASSRGGTEAFF
NA	TRBJ1-2	TRBV19	TRBD1	TGTGCCAGTAGCAGCACAGGGGTTGGCTACACCTTC	CASSSTGVGYTF
NA	TRBJ2-5	TRBV30	NA	TGTGCCTGGAGTGTTGGAAACTACGGAGTAAAGGAGACCCAGTACTTC	CAWSVGNYGVKETQYF
NA	TRBJ2-1	TRBV13	TRBD2	TGTGCCAGCAGCCCAAGGACTAGCGGGATCAATGAGCAGTTCTTC	CASSPRTSGINEQFF
NA	TRBJ1-2	TRBV30	NA	TGTGCCTGGAGGACAGGCCATGGCTACACCTTC	CAWRTGHGYTF